A single sample gave rise to the 7 T cell receptor beta chains below, sequenced in a study of T cells after yellow fever vaccination. TCRdb called the 5' RACE reads again in MiXCR, with one record for every CDR3 protein. Here the sample spans about 260,000 distinct CDR3 sequences, over 10% being singletons. The material sequenced was CD4+ T cells sorted from PBMCs, taken 45 days after the yellow fever booster vaccination. The receptors come from a man aged 30-40 years who received the YFV17D yellow fever vaccine.

The chain has TRBV20-1 and TRBJ2-5; 8 bases map to TRBD2. CDR1 is DFQATT, CDR2 SNEGSKA, per germline (reference sequence). The length of the CDR3 is 15 residues. V dropped 0 bases and J dropped 4; count of bases not matched to a gene: 7. CDR3 protein: CSARDISGSRETQYF. Written as DNA, the CDR3 is TGCAGTGCTAGAGATATAAGCGGGAGTCGAGAGACCCAGTACTTC.

Many counts were recorded for this clonotype. The gene calls are TRBV7-2 and TRBJ1-4; 7 bases align to TRBD1. The CDR3 is made up of 15 amino acids. The J segment lost 2 bases and the V segment lost 1 base, leaving 1 base of the junction unmatched. Germline V gene data show CDR1 as SGHTA and CDR2 as FQGNSA. CDR3 bases: TGTGCCAGCAGCTTAGGACAGGGTACTAATGAAAAACTGTTTTTT. This gives the protein CASSLGQGTNEKLFF.

The V gene is TRBV15, the J gene TRBJ2-7; D remains ambiguous. The CDR3 spans 13 residues. The V and J ends lost 5 bases and 1 base respectively, with 9 bases between them. Germline V lookup: CDR1 LNHNV, CDR2 YYDKDF (reference sequence). CDR3 in DNA: TGTGCCACCAGCGGGGTTAATTCCTACGAGCAGTACTTC. It translates to CATSGVNSYEQYF.

Only a few counts were recorded for this clonotype. The CDR3 reads CATSAPFGEQYF. Here the CDR3 DNA reads TGTGCCACCAGCGCACCTTTTGGGGAGCAGTACTTC. The genes are TRBV15 and TRBJ2-7; the D is unclear. V lost 5 bases and J 7 bases, leaving 12 bases between the germline ends. CDR1 LNHNV and CDR2 YYDKDF come from the germline V gene (reference sequence). This CDR3 is built from 12 residues.

A few counts support this clonotype. The J gene is TRBJ2-3, the V gene TRBV20-1; D is unresolved. The CDR3 is made up of 12 amino acids. Germline values: CDR1 DFQATT, CDR2 SNEGSKA (reference sequence). V was clipped by 8 bases and J by 2 bases, with 11 bases between them. DNA for the CDR3: TGCAGTACGCGGCTTCACACAGATACGCAGTATTTT. Its translation is CSTRLHTDTQYF.

This clonotype has ten or more counts. J is TRBJ1-3 and V is TRBV7-2, with 9 bases identical to TRBD1. With V trimmed by 5 bases and J by 4 bases, 9 bases remained unmatched. Looked up from germline, CDR1 is SGHTA and CDR2 is FQGNSA. This CDR3 comprises 16 residues. This CDR3 is CASSPRQGEGGNTIYF. The CDR3 bases are TGTGCCAGCAGCCCACGACAGGGGGAAGGGGGAAACACCATATATTTT.

This chain links TRBV5-1 with TRBJ2-3, with D hard to call. Germline loops: CDR1 SGHRS, CDR2 YFSETQ. The V and J ends lost 3 bases and 2 bases respectively, with 7 bases between them. The CDR3 totals 13 residues. CDR3 loop: CASSSSFTDTQYF. The CDR3, as DNA: TGCGCCAGCAGCTCGAGTTTCACAGATACGCAGTATTTT.